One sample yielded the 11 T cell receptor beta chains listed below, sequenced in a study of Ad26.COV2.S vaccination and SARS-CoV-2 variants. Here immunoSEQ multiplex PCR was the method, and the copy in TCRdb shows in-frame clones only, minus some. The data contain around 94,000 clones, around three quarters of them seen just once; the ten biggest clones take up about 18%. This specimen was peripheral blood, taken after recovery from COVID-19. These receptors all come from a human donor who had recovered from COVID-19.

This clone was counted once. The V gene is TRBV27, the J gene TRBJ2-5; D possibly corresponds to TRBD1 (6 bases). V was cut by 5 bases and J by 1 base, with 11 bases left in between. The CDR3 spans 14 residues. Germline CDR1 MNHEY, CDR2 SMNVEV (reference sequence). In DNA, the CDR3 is TGTGCCAGCAGTAAACAGGGTACCCAAGAGACCCAGTACTTC. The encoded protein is CASSKQGTQETQYF.

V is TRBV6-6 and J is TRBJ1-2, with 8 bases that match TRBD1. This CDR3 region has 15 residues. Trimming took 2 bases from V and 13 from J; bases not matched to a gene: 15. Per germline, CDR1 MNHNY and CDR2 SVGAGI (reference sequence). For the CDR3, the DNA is TGTGCCAGCAGTTACAGCCTCGGGACAGGTTCTGCTACCACCTTC. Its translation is CASSYSLGTGSATTF.

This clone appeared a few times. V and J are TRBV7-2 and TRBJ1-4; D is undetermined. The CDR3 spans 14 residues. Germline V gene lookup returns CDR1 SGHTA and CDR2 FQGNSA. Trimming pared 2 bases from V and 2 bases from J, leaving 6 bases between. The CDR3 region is CASSLTHTNEKLFF. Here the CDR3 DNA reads TGTGCCAGCAGCTTAACACACACTAATGAAAAACTGTTTTTT.

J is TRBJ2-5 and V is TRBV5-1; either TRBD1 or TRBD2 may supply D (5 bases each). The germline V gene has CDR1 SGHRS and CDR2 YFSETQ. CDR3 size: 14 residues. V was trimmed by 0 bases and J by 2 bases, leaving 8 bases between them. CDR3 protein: CASSLAGRQETQYF. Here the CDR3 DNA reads TGCGCCAGCAGCTTGGCGGGGCGACAAGAGACCCAGTACTTC.

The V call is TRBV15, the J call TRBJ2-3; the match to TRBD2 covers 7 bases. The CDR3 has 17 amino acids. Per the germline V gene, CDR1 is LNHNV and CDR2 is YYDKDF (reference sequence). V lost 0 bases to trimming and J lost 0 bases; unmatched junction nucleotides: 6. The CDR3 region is CATSRDGPAGSTDTQYF. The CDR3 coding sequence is TGTGCCACCAGCAGAGATGGCCCAGCGGGGAGCACAGATACGCAGTATTTT.

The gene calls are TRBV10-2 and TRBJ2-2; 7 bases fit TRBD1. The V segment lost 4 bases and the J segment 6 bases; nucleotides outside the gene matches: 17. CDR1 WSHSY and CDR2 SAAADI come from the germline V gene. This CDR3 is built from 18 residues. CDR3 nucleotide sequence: TGCGCCAGCAGTGGAGAGACAGGGACGCCGCTTATCTCCGGGGAGCTGTTTTTT. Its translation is CASSGETGTPLISGELFF.

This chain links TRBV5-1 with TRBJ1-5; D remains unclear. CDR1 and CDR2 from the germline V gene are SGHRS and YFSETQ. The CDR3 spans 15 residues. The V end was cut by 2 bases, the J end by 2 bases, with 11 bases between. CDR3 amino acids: CASSFGQSGNQPQHF. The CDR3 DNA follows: TGCGCCAGCAGCTTTGGCCAGAGCGGCAATCAGCCCCAGCATTTT. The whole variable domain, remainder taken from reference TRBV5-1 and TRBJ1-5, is KAGVTQTPRYLIKTRGQQVTLSCSPISGHRSVSWYQQTPGQGLQFLFEYFSETQRNKGNFPGRFSGRQFSNSRSEMNVSTLELGDSALYLCASSFGQSGNQPQHFGDGTRLSIL.

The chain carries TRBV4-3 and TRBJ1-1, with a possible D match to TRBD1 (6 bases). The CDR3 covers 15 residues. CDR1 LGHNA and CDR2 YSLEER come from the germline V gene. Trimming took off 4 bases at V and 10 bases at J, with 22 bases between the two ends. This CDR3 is CASSLPPRGRGGAFF. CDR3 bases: TGCGCCAGCAGCCTCCCACCCAGGGGCCGGGGGGGAGCTTTCTTT.

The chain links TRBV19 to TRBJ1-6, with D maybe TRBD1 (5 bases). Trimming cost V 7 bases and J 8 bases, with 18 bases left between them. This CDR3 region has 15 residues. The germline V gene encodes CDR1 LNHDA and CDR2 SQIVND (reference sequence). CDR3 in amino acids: CASTSGRGRDSPLHF. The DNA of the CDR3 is TGTGCCAGTACCAGCGGGAGGGGTCGGGATTCACCCCTCCACTTT.

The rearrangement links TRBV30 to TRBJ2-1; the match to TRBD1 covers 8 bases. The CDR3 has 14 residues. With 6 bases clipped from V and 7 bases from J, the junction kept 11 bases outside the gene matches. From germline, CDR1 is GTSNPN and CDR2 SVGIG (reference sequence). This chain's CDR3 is CACGARGRRNEQFF. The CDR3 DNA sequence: TGTGCCTGTGGGGCCAGGGGGCGTAGGAATGAGCAGTTCTTC.

The CDR3 is CASSEALPNEQFF. The CDR3 DNA is TGTGCCAGCAGTGAAGCGCTCCCCAATGAGCAGTTCTTC. The chain couples TRBV6-1 to TRBJ2-1; D not certain. Germline-derived CDR1 and CDR2 are MNHNS and SASEGT. The CDR3 has 13 residues. The germline V and J ends were trimmed by 0 bases and 6 bases, with 6 bases remaining between them.